The clone carrying this T cell receptor beta chain was counted between two and nine times. Antigen specificity is unknown. These data originate in a study of T cell repertoires in ileal Crohn's disease. Across the whole study: At surgery, roughly 35% of patients smoked, with median disease duration roughly 7.2 years.

Only in-frame clones appear in the TCRdb table, and some are missing; sequencing was by immunoSEQ multiplex PCR. The data contain around 16,000 clones, less than 65% of them singletons. Study-level results: Mucosal expansions were suggested to be mainly CD8 T cells.

The length of the CDR3 is 15 residues. Per the germline V gene, CDR1 is MNHNS and CDR2 is SASEGT. The V gene end was trimmed by 3 bases and the J gene end by 6 bases; junction bases not matched to a gene: 11. The chain joins TRBV6-1 to TRBJ2-7; 7 bases are a match to TRBD2. Sequencing input: ileal tissue. The source of this sequence is an adult with Crohn's disease. As DNA, the CDR3 is TGTGCCAGCAGTGATGGGTCGCGGGAGTGGAGCGAGCAGTACTTC. This gives the protein CASSDGSREWSEQYF.